The clone carrying this T cell receptor (beta chain) has a single count. Its antigen is as yet unknown. This sample is drawn from a study of OX40 agonist ivuxolimab in advanced cancers. The wider study: Patients were roughly 81% male with ages roughly 20 to 85, mean approximately 62.

Only in-frame clones appear in the TCRdb table, and some are missing; sequencing was by immunoSEQ multiplex PCR. This table holds approximately 75,000 clones, over 75% found once. Germline V gene data show CDR1 as MDHEN and CDR2 as SYDVKM. V trimming: 6 bases; J trimming: 1 base; junction bases outside the gene matches: 2. CDR3 length: 14 amino acids. Study outcomes and limitations: Clonal expansion from baseline to week 6 occurred in both CD4+ and CD8+ T cells.

The TCR comes from an adult with an advanced solid tumor such as melanoma, head and neck, liver or kidney cancer. This chain uses TRBV28 with TRBJ1-2; the match to TRBD1 covers 10 bases. The source material was CD4+ or CD8+ T cells sorted from blood, sampled in a trial of the OX40 agonist ivuxolimab. The CDR3 DNA is TGTGCCAGCAGGGGGACAGGGGATAACTATGGCTACACCTTC. Translated, it gives CASRGTGDNYGYTF.